The present T cell receptor (beta chain) was sequenced within a study of control samples from healthy donors and cancer patients. Produced via immunoSEQ multiplex PCR; TCRdb's table is partial and in-frame only. The repertoire holds about 180,000 clones, 90% seen once, with 1.4% in the top ten. The sample was blood. This sequence was found in a woman aged 45-59 years in good health.

The CDR3 region is CAIRGTSGREETQYF. The CDR3 DNA follows: TGTGCCATCAGGGGGACTAGCGGGAGAGAAGAGACCCAGTACTTC. The chain couples TRBV10-3 to TRBJ2-5; 14 bases align to TRBD2. The CDR3 length is 15 residues. The V segment lost 6 bases and the J segment 3 bases; nucleotides outside the gene matches: 3. CDR1 ENHRY and CDR2 SYGVKD come from the germline V gene.